These T cell receptor beta chains were read from a single sample in a study of shared clonotypes between healthy human individuals. Sequencing was performed with immunoSEQ multiplex PCR; in TCRdb, only in-frame clones are kept and a portion is missing. The sample lists about 510,000 clones, 90% to 96% occurring once. Sequences were obtained from naive CD4+ T cells sorted from blood. These receptors all stem from a woman aged 25-40 years in good health. The conserved cysteine and the conserved F or W are not part of the CDR3 here. A row's size may be missing; if present it is once, few, many or a size class.

j_call clone_size v_call cdr3_aa
TRBJ2-1 NA TRBV9 ASSVLGVPYNEQF
TRBJ2-7 NA TRBV10-1 ASSSGLAGPYEQY
TRBJ2-5 NA TRBV4-1 ASSRDSGTGGETQY
TRBJ1-1 NA TRBV7-9 ASSWGQDPVDTEAF
TRBJ1-2 NA TRBV2 ASSYESNYGYT
TRBJ2-6 NA TRBV5-1 ASSLEGSGANVLT
TRBJ1-5 NA TRBV28 ASRDRSPGKPQH
TRBJ2-7 NA TRBV18 ASSLVLAEQY
TRBJ2-7 few TRBV6-6 ASSYSQSPYEQY
TRBJ2-3 NA TRBV2 ASRPLPGQGTDTQY
TRBJ2-5 NA TRBV7-2 ASSPRGLAGGAETQY
TRBJ2-3 NA TRBV7-9 ASSLKRGLAGSTDTQY
TRBJ2-4 NA TRBV28 ASRGRGLAKNIQY
NA NA TRBV30 AWRGGQGLRTREQY
TRBJ2-5 NA TRBV7-9 ASSPGAGQETQY
TRBJ1-1 NA TRBV7-9 ASSSGLEAF
TRBJ2-2 once TRBV6-5 ATRSPVGELF
TRBJ1-4 NA TRBV5-6 ASSPQWGEKLF
TRBJ2-5 NA TRBV19 ASGTSGRARDETQY
TRBJ1-3 few TRBV4-2 ASSQWLDSGNTIY
TRBJ1-5 NA TRBV13 ASSYRGAGNQPQH
NA NA TRBV28 ASKSSGRVGEQY
TRBJ2-7 NA TRBV10-2 ASITGGRYEQY
TRBJ2-1 NA TRBV5-6 ASSSEWGEQF
TRBJ2-7 NA TRBV11-2 ASSRDRTAYEQY
TRBJ2-7 NA TRBV6-1 ASNGETGSSYEQY
TRBJ1-1 NA TRBV18 ASAAFGEELAEAF
TRBJ2-1 NA TRBV7-8 ASSPTSEQF
TRBJ1-2 NA TRBV10-3 ATLGLYGYT
TRBJ2-6 NA TRBV18 ASSPPGTGLWGANVLT
TRBJ2-7 NA TRBV11-2 ASSLVDTRRAGEQY
TRBJ2-1 NA TRBV19 ASSISGDSYNEQF
TRBJ2-1 NA TRBV11-1 ASSRTIFEQF
TRBJ1-2 NA TRBV10-3 AISEPRDGSGYT
TRBJ2-1 NA TRBV4-1 ASSPGRERARNEQF
TRBJ2-7 NA TRBV28 ASSAGQGGEQY
TRBJ1-6 NA TRBV4-1 ASSQARTGNSPLH
TRBJ1-4 NA TRBV25-1 ASSEGDSHNEKLF
TRBJ1-3 many TRBV7-9 ASSASWTGSGNTIY
TRBJ1-1 NA TRBV18 ASSPQATEAF
TRBJ2-3 NA TRBV2 ASRLASSTDTQY
TRBJ2-7 NA TRBV7-9 ASSFSNHEQY
TRBJ1-1 NA TRBV7-8 ASSFSRGQTEAF
TRBJ2-2 NA TRBV28 ASSPRDYTGELF
TRBJ1-4 NA TRBV27 ASSFGRANEKLF
TRBJ2-3 NA TRBV28 ASRLIQGEKDTQY
TRBJ2-3 once TRBV4-1 ASSQRAGAPLGSTDTQY
TRBJ2-7 NA TRBV2 ASSITETSGYEQY
TRBJ1-1 NA TRBV23-1 ASSQSGPGDLNTEAF
TRBJ2-7 NA TRBV14 ASSQAGGEQY
TRBJ2-2 once TRBV7-9 ASSLPGLGPGGELF
TRBJ2-7 NA TRBV6-5 ASRINRGEQY
TRBJ2-7 NA TRBV25-1 ASSAYGDRGSYEQY
TRBJ2-6 NA TRBV28 ASSSSDSLLSGANVLT
TRBJ2-1 NA TRBV27 ASSNVPLVLYNEQF
TRBJ1-6 NA TRBV7-8 ASSFQRANSPLH
TRBJ2-1 NA TRBV28 ASSLGGGGRFNEQF